The present T cell receptor (beta chain) was sequenced within a study of blood T cell repertoires in COVID-19. Study background: Donors in the United States, Italy and Spain gave samples during acute or convalescent COVID-19.

CDR3 length equals 11 residues. The V gene lost 4 bases and the J gene lost 4 bases, with 6 bases spanning the gap. Germline V lookup: CDR1 SQVTM, CDR2 ANQGSEA. Authors' data handling: Estimation of nucleated cell counts relied on the amplification of reference gene primers. Some clones are missing from TCRdb's copy, which holds only in-frame ones; the method was immunoSEQ multiplex PCR. The V and J calls and clone size are taken from that table; D and trimming were inferred from the DNA. The top ten clones hold about 6.3% of a sample with approximately 82,000 clones, approximately 92% of them seen once.

This TCR derives from a woman in her sixties with active COVID-19. The J gene is TRBJ2-3, the V gene TRBV29-1; D is unresolved. The specimen sequenced was peripheral blood. The CDR3 DNA reads TGCAGCGTTGTTCTTGCAGATACGCAGTATTTT. It yields the protein CSVVLADTQYF.